A single sample is the source of the 7 T cell receptor beta chains below, sequenced in a study of T cell clonotyping in hematopoietic cell transplantation. Here immunoSEQ multiplex PCR was the method, and the copy in TCRdb shows in-frame clones only, minus some. The table records about 5,000 clones, about 90% of them present only once. The source was peripheral blood mononuclear cells, collected 100 days after allogeneic stem cell transplant. Source of these receptors: a male patient aged 70-85 years who had an allogeneic stem cell transplant from an unrelated donor, so T cells may come from the graft donor. Some clones in this sample may be carry-over from other donors' samples.

The chain has TRBV7-2 and TRBJ1-4; perhaps TRBD1 as D (5 bases). Trimming left V 4 bases short and J 4 bases short, with 13 bases between. The germline V gene encodes CDR1 SGHTA and CDR2 FQGNSA. The CDR3 covers 15 residues. CDR3: CASSWEGSVNEKLFF. The CDR3 nucleotides read TGTGCCAGCAGCTGGGAGGGGTCAGTTAATGAAAAACTGTTTTTT.

This chain joins TRBV5-4 and TRBJ2-2; D is possibly TRBD2 (6 bases). This CDR3 is 13 amino acids long. CDR1 and CDR2 from the germline V gene are SGHNT and YYREEE (reference sequence). The V end lost 10 bases, the J end lost 7 bases, and 17 bases lay between the germline ends. For the CDR3, the DNA is TGTGCCGCGTCAGGGAGGATTGACGGGGAGCTGTTTTTT. This codes for CAASGRIDGELFF.

This chain connects TRBV18 to TRBJ1-4, with no clear D. The CDR3 length is 15 residues. Trimming stripped 3 bases from V and 3 bases from J, with 11 bases between. Germline assignment: CDR1 KGHSH and CDR2 LQKENI. The CDR3 loop is CASSPSASPNEKLFF. The CDR3 DNA reads TGTGCCAGCTCACCGTCGGCTAGCCCTAATGAAAAACTGTTTTTT.

The genes are TRBV30 and TRBJ2-4; D uncertain. CDR3 length: 14 amino acids. Between the trimmed V and J ends, which lost 0 bases and 2 bases, there was a span of 8 bases. CDR1 GTSNPN and CDR2 SVGIG come from the germline V gene (reference sequence). The DNA of the CDR3 is TGTGCCTGGAGTGTAGCGTCGCCCAAAAACATTCAGTACTTC. Protein sequence: CAWSVASPKNIQYF.

This rearrangement joins TRBV19 to TRBJ2-3; 7 nucleotides match TRBD2. The trim removed 6 bases at V and 0 bases at J, leaving 12 bases unmatched. Per germline, CDR1 LNHDA and CDR2 SQIVND (reference sequence). The CDR3 extends over 17 amino acids. The CDR3 DNA reads as TGTGCCAGTAGCCCAGATCGTAGTAGCGGGAGCACAGATACGCAGTATTTT. This translates into CASSPDRSSGSTDTQYF.

The genes are TRBV4-1 and TRBJ2-1; 13 bases map to TRBD2. Trimming cost V 2 bases and J 8 bases; bases outside gene matches: 3. CDR1 is MGHRA, CDR2 YSYEKL, per germline. This CDR3 spans 15 amino acids. The CDR3 DNA follows: TGCGCCAGCAGCCAAACTAGCGGGAGGGTGGATGAGCAGTTCTTC. Amino acid sequence: CASSQTSGRVDEQFF.

This chain joins TRBV7-9 and TRBJ2-7; TRBD1 aligns across 7 bases. This CDR3 spans 14 amino acids. Germline V gives CDR1 SEHNR, CDR2 FQNEAQ (reference sequence). With 7 bases clipped from V and 0 bases from J, the junction kept 6 bases outside the gene matches. CDR3 residues: CASTRQGSSYEQYF. CDR3 nucleotides: TGTGCCAGCACCAGACAGGGAAGCTCCTACGAGCAGTACTTC.